This section outlines one T cell receptor beta chain sequence together with its context. The sample comes from a study of blood T cell repertoires in COVID-19. Across the study: The origin of the acute and convalescent COVID-19 samples was the United States, Italy and Spain. The cDNA or gDNA used as material had been derived from T cells, B-cell-depleted T cells, or PBMCs.

In the original analysis: Quantification of nucleated cells was approximated via reference gene primer amplification. Repertoires were generated with immunoSEQ multiplex PCR, while TCRdb's copy carries only in-frame clones and drops some. That table is the source of V, J and clone size, and D and trimming were worked out from the DNA. Of about 97,000 clones in the sample, approximately 88% were seen once. The CDR3 extends over 17 amino acids. J was trimmed by 2 bases and V by 3 bases; bases with no gene match: 7. CDR1 is LNHDA, CDR2 SQIVND, per germline (reference sequence). The specimen sequenced was peripheral blood. The chain uses TRBV19 and TRBJ2-1; 10 nucleotides match TRBD1. The receptor was derived from a human donor in a cohort sampled during active COVID-19. In DNA, the CDR3 is TGTGCCAGTAGTATTAAGCTGGGACAGGGGACCTACAATGAGCAGTTCTTC. The encoded protein is CASSIKLGQGTYNEQFF.